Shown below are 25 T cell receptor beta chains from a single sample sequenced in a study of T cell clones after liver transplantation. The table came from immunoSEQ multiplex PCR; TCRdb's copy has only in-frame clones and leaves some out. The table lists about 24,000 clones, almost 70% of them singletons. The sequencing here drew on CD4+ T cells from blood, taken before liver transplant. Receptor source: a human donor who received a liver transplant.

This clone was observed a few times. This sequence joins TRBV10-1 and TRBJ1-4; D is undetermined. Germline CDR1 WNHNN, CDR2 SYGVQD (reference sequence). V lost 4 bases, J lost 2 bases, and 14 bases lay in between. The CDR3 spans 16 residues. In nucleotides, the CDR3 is TGCGCCAGCAGTGGATTAAGGGTTCAGACTAATGAAAAACTGTTTTTT. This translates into CASSGLRVQTNEKLFF.

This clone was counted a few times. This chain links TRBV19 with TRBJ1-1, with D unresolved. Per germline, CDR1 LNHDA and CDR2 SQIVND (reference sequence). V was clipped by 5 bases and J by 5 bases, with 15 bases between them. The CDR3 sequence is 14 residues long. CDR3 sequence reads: CASSYRSGGTEAFF. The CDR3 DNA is TGTGCCAGTAGTTACCGGTCTGGCGGGACTGAAGCTTTCTTT.

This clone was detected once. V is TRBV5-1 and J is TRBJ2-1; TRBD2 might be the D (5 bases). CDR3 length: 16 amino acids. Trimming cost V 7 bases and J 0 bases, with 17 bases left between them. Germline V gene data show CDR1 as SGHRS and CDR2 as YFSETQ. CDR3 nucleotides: TGCGCCAGCCGCCGAGGGTCAAGGGACTCCTACAATGAGCAGTTCTTC. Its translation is CASRRGSRDSYNEQFF.

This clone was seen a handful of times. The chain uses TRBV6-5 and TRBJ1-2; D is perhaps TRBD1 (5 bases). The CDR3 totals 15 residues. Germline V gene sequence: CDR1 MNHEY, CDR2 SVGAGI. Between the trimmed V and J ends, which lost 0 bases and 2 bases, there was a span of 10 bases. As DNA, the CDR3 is TGTGCCAGCAGTTACTCGATTTGGGGGAACTATGGCTACACCTTC. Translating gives CASSYSIWGNYGYTF.

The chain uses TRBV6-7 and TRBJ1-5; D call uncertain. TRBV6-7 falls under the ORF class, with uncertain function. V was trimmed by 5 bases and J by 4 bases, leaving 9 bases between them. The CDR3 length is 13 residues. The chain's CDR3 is CASSEGQNQPQHF. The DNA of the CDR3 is TGTGCCAGCAGTGAAGGGCAAAATCAGCCCCAGCATTTT.

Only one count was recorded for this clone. The CDR3 here is CATSRLAGTDTQYF. CDR3 bases: TGTGCCACCAGCAGACTAGCGGGCACAGATACGCAGTATTTT. The J gene is TRBJ2-3, the V gene TRBV15; 7 bases map to TRBD2. V dropped 2 bases and J dropped 1; count of bases not matched to a gene: 0. The CDR3 sequence is 14 residues long. Per the germline V gene, CDR1 is LNHNV and CDR2 is YYDKDF (reference sequence).

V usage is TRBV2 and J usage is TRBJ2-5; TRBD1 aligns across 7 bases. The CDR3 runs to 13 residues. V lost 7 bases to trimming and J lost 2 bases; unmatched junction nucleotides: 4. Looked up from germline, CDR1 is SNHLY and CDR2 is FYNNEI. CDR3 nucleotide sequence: TGTGCCAGCACTCGGGACAGACAAGAGACCCAGTACTTC. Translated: CASTRDRQETQYF. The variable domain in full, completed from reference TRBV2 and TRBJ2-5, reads EPEVTQTPSHQVTQMGQEVILRCVPISNHLYFYWYRQILGQKVEFLVSFYNNEISEKSEIFDDQFSVERPDGSNFTLKIRSTKLEDSAMYFCASTRDRQETQYFGPGTRLLVL.

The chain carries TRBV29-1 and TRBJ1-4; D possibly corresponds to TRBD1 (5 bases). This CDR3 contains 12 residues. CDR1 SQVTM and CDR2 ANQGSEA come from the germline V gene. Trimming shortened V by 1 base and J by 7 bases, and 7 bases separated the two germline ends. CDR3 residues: CSVEVGLEKLFF. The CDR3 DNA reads TGCAGCGTTGAAGTGGGACTTGAAAAACTGTTTTTT.

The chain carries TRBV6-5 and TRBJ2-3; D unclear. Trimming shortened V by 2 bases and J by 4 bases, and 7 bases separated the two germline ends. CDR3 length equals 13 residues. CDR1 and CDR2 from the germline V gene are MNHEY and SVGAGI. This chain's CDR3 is CASSYPASDTQYF. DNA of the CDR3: TGTGCCAGCAGTTACCCGGCCTCAGATACGCAGTATTTT.

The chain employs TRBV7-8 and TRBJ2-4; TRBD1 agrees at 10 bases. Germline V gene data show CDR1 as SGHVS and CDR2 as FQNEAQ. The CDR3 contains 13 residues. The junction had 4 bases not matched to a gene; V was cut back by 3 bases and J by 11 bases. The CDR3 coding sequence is TGTGCCAGCAGCTTCCGACAGGGGGCATTTCAGTACTTC. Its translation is CASSFRQGAFQYF.

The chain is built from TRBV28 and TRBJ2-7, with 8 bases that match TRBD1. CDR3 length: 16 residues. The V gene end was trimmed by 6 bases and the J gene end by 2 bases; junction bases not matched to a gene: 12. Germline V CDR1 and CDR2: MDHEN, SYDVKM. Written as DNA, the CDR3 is TGTGCCAGCAGCGAACCCGGGACAGGATTAACCTACGAGCAGTACTTC. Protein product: CASSEPGTGLTYEQYF.

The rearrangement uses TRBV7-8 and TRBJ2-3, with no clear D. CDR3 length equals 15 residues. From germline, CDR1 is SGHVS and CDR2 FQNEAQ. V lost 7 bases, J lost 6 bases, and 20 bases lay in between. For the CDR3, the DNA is TGTGCCAGCACAAAGACATTTTCATCGTCGGATACGCAGTATTTT. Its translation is CASTKTFSSSDTQYF. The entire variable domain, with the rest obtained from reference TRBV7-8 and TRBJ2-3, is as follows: GAGVSQSPRYKVAKRGQDVALRCDPISGHVSLFWYQQALGQGPEFLTYFQNEAQLDKSGLPSDRFFAERPEGSVSTLKIQRTQQEDSAVYLCASTKTFSSSDTQYFGPGTRLTVL.

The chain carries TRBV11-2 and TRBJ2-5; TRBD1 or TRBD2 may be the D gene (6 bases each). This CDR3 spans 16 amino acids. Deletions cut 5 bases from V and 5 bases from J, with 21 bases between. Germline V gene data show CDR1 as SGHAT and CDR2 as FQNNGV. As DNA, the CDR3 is TGTGCCAGCAGCCCCGGGAAGGGGGGATTATCGGAGACCCAGTACTTC. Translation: CASSPGKGGLSETQYF. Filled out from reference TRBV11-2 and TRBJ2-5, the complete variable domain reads EAGVAQSPRYKIIEKRQSVAFWCNPISGHATLYWYQQILGQGPKLLIQFQNNGVVDDSQLPKDRFSAERLKGVDSTLKIQPAKLEDSAVYLCASSPGKGGLSETQYFGPGTRLLVL.

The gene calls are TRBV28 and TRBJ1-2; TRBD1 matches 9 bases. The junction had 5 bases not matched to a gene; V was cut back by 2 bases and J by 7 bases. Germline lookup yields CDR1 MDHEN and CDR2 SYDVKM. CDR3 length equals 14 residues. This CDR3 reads CASSLGTGLGGYTF. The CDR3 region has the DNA TGTGCCAGCAGTTTAGGGACAGGGCTGGGTGGCTACACCTTC.

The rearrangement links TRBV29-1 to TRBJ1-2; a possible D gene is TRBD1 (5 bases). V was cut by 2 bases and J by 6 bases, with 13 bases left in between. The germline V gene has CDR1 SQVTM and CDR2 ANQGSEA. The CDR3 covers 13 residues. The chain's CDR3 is CSVERSRADGYTF. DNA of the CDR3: TGCAGCGTTGAAAGGTCCAGGGCTGATGGCTACACCTTC.

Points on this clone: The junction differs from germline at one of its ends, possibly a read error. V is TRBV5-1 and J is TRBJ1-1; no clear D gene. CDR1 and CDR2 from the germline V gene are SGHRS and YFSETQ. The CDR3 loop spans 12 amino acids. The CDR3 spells CASSLENAEAFF. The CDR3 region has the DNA TGCGCCAGCAGCCTCGAGAACGCTGAAGCTTTCTTT.

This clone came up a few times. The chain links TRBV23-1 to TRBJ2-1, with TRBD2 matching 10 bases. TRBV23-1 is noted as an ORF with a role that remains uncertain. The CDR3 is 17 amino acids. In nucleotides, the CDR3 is TGCCCCTTGTCCCCAGTTTTATCTAGCGGGAGTAGAAATGAGCAGTTCTTC. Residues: CPLSPVLSSGSRNEQFF.

For the CDR3, the DNA is TGTGCCAGCTCACTACGGACAGGGGGAGAGACTGAAGCTTTCTTT. The encoded protein is CASSLRTGGETEAFF. This chain links TRBV18 with TRBJ1-1, with TRBD1 matching 10 bases. CDR1 and CDR2 from the germline V gene are KGHSH and LQKENI. The CDR3 covers 15 residues. Trimming took 4 bases from V and 5 from J; bases not matched to a gene: 7.

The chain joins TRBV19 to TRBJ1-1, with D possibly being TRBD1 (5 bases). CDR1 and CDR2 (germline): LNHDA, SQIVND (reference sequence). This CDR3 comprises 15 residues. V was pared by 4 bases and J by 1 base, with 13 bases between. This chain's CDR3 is CASSSLGGGNTEAFF. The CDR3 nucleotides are TGTGCCAGTAGTAGCTTGGGCGGGGGGAACACTGAAGCTTTCTTT.

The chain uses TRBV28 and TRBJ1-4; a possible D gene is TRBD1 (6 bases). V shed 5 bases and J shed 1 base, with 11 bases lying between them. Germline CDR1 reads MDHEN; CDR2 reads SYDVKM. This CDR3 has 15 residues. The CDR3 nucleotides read TGTGCCAGCAGTCCAGGGGATAGAACTAATGAAAAACTGTTTTTT. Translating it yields CASSPGDRTNEKLFF.

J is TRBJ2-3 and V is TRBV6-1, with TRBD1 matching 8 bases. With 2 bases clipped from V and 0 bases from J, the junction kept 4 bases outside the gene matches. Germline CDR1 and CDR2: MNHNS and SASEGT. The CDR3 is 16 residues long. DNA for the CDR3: TGTGCCAGCAGTGAACCGACAGGGGTCAGCACAGATACGCAGTATTTT. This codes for CASSEPTGVSTDTQYF.

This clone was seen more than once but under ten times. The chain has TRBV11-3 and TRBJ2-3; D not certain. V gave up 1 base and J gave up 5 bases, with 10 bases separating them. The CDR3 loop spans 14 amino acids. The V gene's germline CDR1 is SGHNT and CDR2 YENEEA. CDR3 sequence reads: CASSLGAGLDTQYF. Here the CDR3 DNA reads TGTGCCAGCAGCTTAGGGGCTGGTTTAGATACGCAGTATTTT.

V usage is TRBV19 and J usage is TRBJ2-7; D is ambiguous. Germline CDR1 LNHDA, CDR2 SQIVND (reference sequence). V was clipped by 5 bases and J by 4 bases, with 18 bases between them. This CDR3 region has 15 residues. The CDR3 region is CASSSRASPGYEQYV. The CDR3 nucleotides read TGTGCCAGTAGTTCTAGGGCCTCCCCAGGATACGAGCAGTACGTC.

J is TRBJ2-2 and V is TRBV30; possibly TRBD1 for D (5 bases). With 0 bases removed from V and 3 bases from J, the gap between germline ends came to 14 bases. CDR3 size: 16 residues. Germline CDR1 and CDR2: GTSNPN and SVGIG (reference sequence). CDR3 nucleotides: TGTGCCTGGAGTGTACGTTGGGTCAGGGACACCGGGGAGCTGTTTTTT. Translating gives CAWSVRWVRDTGELFF. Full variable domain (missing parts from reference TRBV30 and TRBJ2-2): SQTIHQWPATLVQPVGSPLSLECTVEGTSNPNLYWYRQAAGRGLQLLFYSVGIGQISSEVPQNLSASRPQDRQFILSSKKLLLSDSGFYLCAWSVRWVRDTGELFFGEGSRLTVL.

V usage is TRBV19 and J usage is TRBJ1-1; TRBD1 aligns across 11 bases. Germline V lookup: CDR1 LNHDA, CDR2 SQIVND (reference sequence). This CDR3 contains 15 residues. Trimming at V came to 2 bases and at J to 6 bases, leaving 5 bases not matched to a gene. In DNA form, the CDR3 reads TGTGCCAGTAGTATACGTTCGGACAGGGGGCCTGAAGCTTTCTTT. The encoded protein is CASSIRSDRGPEAFF.